The source of this TCR beta chain is a study of shared clonotypes between healthy human individuals. The donor population consisted of healthy HIV-negative adults with no recent acute infections or vaccinations. CDR1 is MGHDK and CDR2 is SYGVNS in the germline V gene. The CDR3 has 14 residues. Trimming removed 3 bases at V and 2 bases at J, with 8 bases between. Sequenced by immunoSEQ multiplex PCR; TCRdb stores in-frame clones only, minus some. Among 2 million to 3 million clones, 85% to 95% were seen once, and the ten largest hold about 0.13%. The chain uses TRBV25-1 and TRBJ1-5; D not resolved. The source material was naive CD4+ T cells sorted from blood. As for subset: CD45RA+ positively selected. This clonotype was obtained from a man between 18 and 29 years old in good health. The CDR3 DNA is TGTGCCAGCAGTGATTTTGGGGGCAATCAGCCCCAGCATTTT. Protein sequence: CASSDFGGNQPQHF.